The sequence of this T cell receptor beta chain was determined in a study of regulatory T cells in long-lasting Graves disease. Time point denoted: persistent/refractory GD, antithyroid drugs over 5 years with positive TRAb. RNA extracted from PBMCs served as the sequencing template. CDR3 regions were amplified by Arm-PCR using iRepertoire HTBI primers to build TCR beta libraries. Each CDR3 protein gets one entry after TCRdb re-called the multiplex PCR reads with MiXCR. This table has about 470,000 distinct CDR3 sequences, about 20% appearing once. This sequence was found in a female donor with Graves disease. The specimen comprised peripheral blood mononuclear cells (PBMCs), sampled when the disease was refractory, from a patient treated with antithyroid drugs.

The chain's CDR3 is CASSRDLGVSYNEQFF. The CDR3 DNA reads TGTGCCAGCAGCCGGGACCTAGGGGTGTCCTACAATGAGCAGTTCTTC. The V and J genes are TRBV6-1 and TRBJ2-1, with D perhaps given as TRBD1 or TRBD2 (5 bases each). The V gene lost 6 bases and the J gene lost 1 base, with 16 bases spanning the gap. Germline loops: CDR1 MNHNS, CDR2 SASEGT. The CDR3 has 16 residues.